This entry lists 7 T cell receptor beta chains sequenced from one sample in a study of T cells after yellow fever vaccination. TCRdb analysed the 5' RACE reads with MiXCR anew, one entry per CDR3 protein. Of 500,000 to 650,000 distinct CDR3 sequences in the sample, approximately 13% were seen once. This material consisted of PBMCs, taken on the day of the yellow fever booster vaccination. These receptors all stem from a man aged 25 to 45 who received the YFV17D yellow fever vaccine.

The chain uses TRBV28 and TRBJ2-1, with no clear D. The V end was cut by 2 bases, the J end by 0 bases, with 11 bases between. The length of the CDR3 is 16 residues. Germline CDR1 is MDHEN and CDR2 is SYDVKM. The CDR3 DNA reads TGTGCCAGCAGTTTAGGCCCTATTACCTCCTACAATGAGCAGTTCTTC. This sequence encodes CASSLGPITSYNEQFF.

This clonotype was seen ten or more times. The junction departs from germline at one end; a sequencing error may be responsible. The chain uses TRBV19 and TRBJ1-5; no definite D call. Per germline, CDR1 LNHDA and CDR2 SQIVND (reference sequence). The CDR3 has 13 amino acids. CDR3 region: CASSIGGNQPQHF. CDR3 DNA: TGTGCCAGCAGTATCGGGGGCAATCAGCCCCAGCATTTT.

This chain connects TRBV6-2 or TRBV6-3 to TRBJ1-1; D is undetermined. V gave up 0 bases and J gave up 0 bases, with 5 bases separating them. This CDR3 region has 14 residues. Germline V gene data show CDR1 as MNHEY and CDR2 as SVGEGT. The CDR3 region is CASSYSTLNTEAFF. As DNA, the CDR3 is TGTGCCAGCAGTTACTCGACACTGAACACTGAAGCTTTCTTT.

The CDR3 region is CASRQTGGMGYGYTF. The CDR3 DNA is TGCGCCAGCAGACAAACAGGGGGCATGGGCTATGGCTACACCTTC. V gene TRBV5-1 combines with J gene TRBJ1-2, with TRBD1 matching over 9 bases. Trimming removed 5 bases from V and 4 bases from J; junction bases left unmatched: 9. The CDR3 spans 15 residues. Germline V gene lookup returns CDR1 SGHRS and CDR2 YFSETQ.

The chain uses TRBV18 and TRBJ2-7; D may correspond to TRBD1 or TRBD2 (5 bases each). V was trimmed by 2 bases and J by 2 bases, leaving 7 bases between them. Germline CDR1 and CDR2: KGHSH and LQKENI. This CDR3 spans 13 amino acids. The CDR3, as DNA: TGTGCCAGCTCACCAAGGGACCCCTACGAGCAGTACTTC. This gives the protein CASSPRDPYEQYF.

This chain uses TRBV20-1 with TRBJ2-1, with 10 bases that match TRBD1. V shed 4 bases and J 5 bases; nucleotides not matched to a gene: 8. The CDR3 runs 15 residues. Germline CDR1 is DFQATT and CDR2 is SNEGSKA (reference sequence). The CDR3 protein is CSAIKSGQGNNEQFF. The CDR3 DNA follows: TGCAGTGCTATCAAGTCGGGACAGGGGAACAATGAGCAGTTCTTC.

The chain is built from TRBV7-2 and TRBJ1-2; a possible D gene is TRBD1 (6 bases). This CDR3 contains 14 residues. Trimming shortened V by 3 bases and J by 2 bases, and 10 bases separated the two germline ends. Germline lookup yields CDR1 SGHTA and CDR2 FQGNSA. CDR3 residues: CASSFSDRNYGYTF. CDR3 bases: TGTGCCAGCAGCTTTTCGGACAGAAACTATGGCTACACCTTC.